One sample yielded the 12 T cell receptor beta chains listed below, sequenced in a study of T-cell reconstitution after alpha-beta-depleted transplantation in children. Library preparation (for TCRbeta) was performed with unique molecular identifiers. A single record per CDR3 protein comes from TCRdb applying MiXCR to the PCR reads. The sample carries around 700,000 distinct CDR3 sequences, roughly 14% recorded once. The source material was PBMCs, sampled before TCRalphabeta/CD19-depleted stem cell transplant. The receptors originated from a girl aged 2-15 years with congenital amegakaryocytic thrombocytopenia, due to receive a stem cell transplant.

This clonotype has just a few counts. Here the CDR3 DNA reads TGTGCCAGTAGAGGATGGACAACAAGCTCCTACAATGAGCAGTTCTTC. As protein: CASRGWTTSSYNEQFF. The chain joins TRBV19 to TRBJ2-1; weak D call: TRBD1 (5 bases). This CDR3 has 16 residues. The ends were cut back, 6 bases at V and 0 bases at J, with 15 bases in the middle. CDR1 is LNHDA, CDR2 SQIVND, per germline (reference sequence).

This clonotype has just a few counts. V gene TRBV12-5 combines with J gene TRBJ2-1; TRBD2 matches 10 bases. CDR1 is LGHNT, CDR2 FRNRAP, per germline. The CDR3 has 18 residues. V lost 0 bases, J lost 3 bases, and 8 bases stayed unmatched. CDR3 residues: CASGLVPGLAGGYNEQFF. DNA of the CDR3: TGTGCTAGTGGTTTGGTACCAGGTTTAGCGGGAGGCTACAATGAGCAGTTCTTC.

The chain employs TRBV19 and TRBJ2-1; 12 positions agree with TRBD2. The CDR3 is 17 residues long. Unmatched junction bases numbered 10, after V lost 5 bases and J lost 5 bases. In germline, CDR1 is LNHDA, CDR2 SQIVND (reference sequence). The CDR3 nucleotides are TGTGCCAGTAGTCCAGGGACTAGCGGGTACATGGACAATGAGCAGTTCTTC. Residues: CASSPGTSGYMDNEQFF.

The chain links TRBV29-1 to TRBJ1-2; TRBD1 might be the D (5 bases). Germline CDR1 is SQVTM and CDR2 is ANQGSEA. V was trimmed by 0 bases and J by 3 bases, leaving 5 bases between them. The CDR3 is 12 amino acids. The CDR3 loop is CSVEDRDYGYTF. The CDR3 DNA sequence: TGCAGCGTTGAAGACAGGGACTATGGCTACACCTTC.

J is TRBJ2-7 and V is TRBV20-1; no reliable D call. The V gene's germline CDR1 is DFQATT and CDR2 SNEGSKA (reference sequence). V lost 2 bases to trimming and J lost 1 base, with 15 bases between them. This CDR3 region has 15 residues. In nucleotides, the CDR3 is TGCAGTGCTAGATCGGGCAAAGGAACTTCCTACGAGCAGTACTTC. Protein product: CSARSGKGTSYEQYF.

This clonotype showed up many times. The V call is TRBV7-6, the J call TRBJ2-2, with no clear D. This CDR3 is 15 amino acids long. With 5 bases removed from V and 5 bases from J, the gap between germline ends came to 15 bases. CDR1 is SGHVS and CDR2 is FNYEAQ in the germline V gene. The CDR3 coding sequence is TGTGCCAGCAGCCTTGAGCCCGGGTGGACCGGGGAGCTGTTTTTT. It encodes CASSLEPGWTGELFF.

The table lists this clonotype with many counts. CDR3: CSGAFQRDLLYNEQFF. The CDR3 DNA sequence: TGCAGCGGCGCGTTCCAGCGGGACCTACTATACAATGAGCAGTTCTTC. The chain employs TRBV29-1 and TRBJ2-1, with 7 bases identical to TRBD2. This CDR3 has 16 amino acids. J gave up 4 bases and V 7 bases, and 16 bases lay outside the gene matches. CDR1 is SQVTM, CDR2 ANQGSEA, per germline.

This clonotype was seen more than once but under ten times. The CDR3 region has the DNA TGTGCCAGCAGTACGGACAGGGCCTCCTACGAGCAGTACTTC. Protein product: CASSTDRASYEQYF. This chain links TRBV27 with TRBJ2-7; 8 bases agree with TRBD1. The germline gives CDR1 MNHEY, CDR2 SMNVEV (reference sequence). Trimming cost V 5 bases and J 0 bases; bases outside gene matches: 3. The CDR3 runs 14 residues.

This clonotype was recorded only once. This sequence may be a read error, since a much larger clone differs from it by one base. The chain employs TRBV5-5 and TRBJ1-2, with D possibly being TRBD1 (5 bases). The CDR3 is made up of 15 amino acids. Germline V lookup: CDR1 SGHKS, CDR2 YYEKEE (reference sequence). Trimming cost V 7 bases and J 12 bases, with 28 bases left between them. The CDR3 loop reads CASLNPAQGLLGHTF. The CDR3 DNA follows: TGTGCCAGCCTCAACCCGGCCCAGGGTTTGCTAGGCCACACCTTC.

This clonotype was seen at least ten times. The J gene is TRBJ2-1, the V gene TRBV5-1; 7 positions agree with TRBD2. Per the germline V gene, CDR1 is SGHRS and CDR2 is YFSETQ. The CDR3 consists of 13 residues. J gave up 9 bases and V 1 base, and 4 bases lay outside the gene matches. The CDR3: CASSLSREGEQFF. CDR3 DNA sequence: TGCGCCAGCAGCTTGTCCAGGGAGGGTGAGCAGTTCTTC.

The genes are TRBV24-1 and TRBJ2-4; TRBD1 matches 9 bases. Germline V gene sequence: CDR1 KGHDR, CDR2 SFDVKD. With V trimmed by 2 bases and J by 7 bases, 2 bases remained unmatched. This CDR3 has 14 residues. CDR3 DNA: TGTGCCACCAGTGATTCCGACAGGGGGAACATTCAGTACTTC. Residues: CATSDSDRGNIQYF.

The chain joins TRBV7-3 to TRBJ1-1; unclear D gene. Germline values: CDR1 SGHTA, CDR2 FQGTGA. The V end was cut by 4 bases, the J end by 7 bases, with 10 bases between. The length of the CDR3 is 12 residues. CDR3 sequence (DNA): TGTGCCAGCAGCTCACGGTGGGGTGAAGCTTTCTTT. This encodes CASSSRWGEAFF.